One T cell receptor beta chain is described in this entry. These data come from a study of OX40 agonist ivuxolimab in advanced cancers. CDR1 and CDR2 from the germline V gene are SGHRS and YFSETQ. Trimming removed 0 bases from V and 2 bases from J; junction bases left unmatched: 7. This CDR3 has 17 amino acids. Method: immunoSEQ multiplex PCR; TCRdb's copy keeps in-frame clones and lacks some. The data hold just under 75,000 clones, with around 90% observed a single time. This chain links TRBV5-1 with TRBJ2-2; 7 bases agree with TRBD2. The clonotype originates from an adult with an advanced solid tumor such as melanoma, head and neck, liver or kidney cancer. This sample comprised CD4+ or CD8+ T cells sorted from blood, obtained in a trial of the OX40 agonist ivuxolimab. The CDR3 here is CASSLVAGVSNTGELFF. CDR3 coding DNA: TGCGCCAGCAGCTTGGTGGCGGGAGTAAGCAACACCGGGGAGCTGTTTTTT.